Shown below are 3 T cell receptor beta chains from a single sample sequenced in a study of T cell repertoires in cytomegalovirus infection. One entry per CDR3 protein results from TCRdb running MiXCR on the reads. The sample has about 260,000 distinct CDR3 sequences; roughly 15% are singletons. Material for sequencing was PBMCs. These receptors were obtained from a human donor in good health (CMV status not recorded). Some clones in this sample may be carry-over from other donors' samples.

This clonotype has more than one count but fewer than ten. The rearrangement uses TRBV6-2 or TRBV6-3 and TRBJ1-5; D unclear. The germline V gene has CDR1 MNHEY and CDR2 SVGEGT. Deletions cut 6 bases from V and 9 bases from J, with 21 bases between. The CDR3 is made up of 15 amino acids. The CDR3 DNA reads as TGTGCCAGCAGGGACCCGGGATATGGACCGTTGCCCCAGCATTTT. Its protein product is CASRDPGYGPLPQHF.

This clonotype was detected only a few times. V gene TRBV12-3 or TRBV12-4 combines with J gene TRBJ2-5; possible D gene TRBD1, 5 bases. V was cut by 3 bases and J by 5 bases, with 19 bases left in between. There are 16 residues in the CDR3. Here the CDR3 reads CASSLMNSQGGETQYF. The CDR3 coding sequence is TGTGCCAGCAGTTTGATGAATTCGCAGGGTGGGGAGACCCAGTACTTC.

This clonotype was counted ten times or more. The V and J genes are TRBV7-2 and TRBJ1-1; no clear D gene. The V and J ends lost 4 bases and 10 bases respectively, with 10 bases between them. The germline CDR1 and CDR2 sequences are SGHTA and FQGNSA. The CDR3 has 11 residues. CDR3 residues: CASSSRVLAFF. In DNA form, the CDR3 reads TGTGCCAGCAGCTCCCGAGTCTTAGCTTTCTTT.